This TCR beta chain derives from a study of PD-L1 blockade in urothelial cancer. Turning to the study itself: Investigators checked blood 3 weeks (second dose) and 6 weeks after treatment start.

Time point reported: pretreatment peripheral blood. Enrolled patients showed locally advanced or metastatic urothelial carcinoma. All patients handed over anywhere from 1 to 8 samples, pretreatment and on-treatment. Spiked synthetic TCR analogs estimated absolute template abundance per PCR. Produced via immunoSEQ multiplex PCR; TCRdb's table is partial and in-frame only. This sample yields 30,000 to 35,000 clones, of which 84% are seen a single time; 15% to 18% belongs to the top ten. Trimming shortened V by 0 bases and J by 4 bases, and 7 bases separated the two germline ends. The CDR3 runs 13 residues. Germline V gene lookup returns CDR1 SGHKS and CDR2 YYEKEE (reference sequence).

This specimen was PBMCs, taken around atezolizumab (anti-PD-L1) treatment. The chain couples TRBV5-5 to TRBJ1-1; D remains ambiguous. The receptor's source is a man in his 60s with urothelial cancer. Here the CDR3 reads CASSLVPGTEAFF. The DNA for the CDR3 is TGTGCCAGCAGCTTGGTGCCGGGCACTGAAGCTTTCTTT. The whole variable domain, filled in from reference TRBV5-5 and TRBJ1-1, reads DAGVTQSPTHLIKTRGQQVTLRCSPISGHKSVSWYQQVLGQGPQFIFQYYEKEERGRGNFPDRFSARQFPNYSSELNVNALLLGDSALYLCASSLVPGTEAFFGQGTRLTVV.